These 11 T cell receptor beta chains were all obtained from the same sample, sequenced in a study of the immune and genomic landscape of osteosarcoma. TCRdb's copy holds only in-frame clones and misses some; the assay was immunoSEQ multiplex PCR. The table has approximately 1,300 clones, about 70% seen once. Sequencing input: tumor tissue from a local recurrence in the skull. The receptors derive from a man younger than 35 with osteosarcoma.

CDR3 DNA sequence: TGTGCCAGCAGCCTCCACGGGGAGAGCACCGGGGAGCTGTTTTTT. It yields the protein CASSLHGESTGELFF. The chain is built from TRBV6-4 and TRBJ2-2; the D gene is possibly TRBD2 (5 bases). The CDR3 runs 15 residues. Trimming removed 6 bases at V and 4 bases at J, with 15 bases between. Germline CDR1 is MRHNA and CDR2 is SNTAGT.

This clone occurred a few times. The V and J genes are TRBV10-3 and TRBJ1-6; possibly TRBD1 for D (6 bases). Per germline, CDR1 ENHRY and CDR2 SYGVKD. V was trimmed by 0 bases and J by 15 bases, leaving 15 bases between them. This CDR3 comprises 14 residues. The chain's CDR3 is CAISESKEDRNLHF. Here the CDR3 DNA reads TGTGCCATCAGTGAGTCGAAGGAGGACAGAAACCTCCACTTT.

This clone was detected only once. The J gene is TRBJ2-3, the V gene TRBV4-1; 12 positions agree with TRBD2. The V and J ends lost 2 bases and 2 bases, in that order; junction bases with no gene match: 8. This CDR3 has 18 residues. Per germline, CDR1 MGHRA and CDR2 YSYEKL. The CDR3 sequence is CASSQRTRLAGATDTQYF. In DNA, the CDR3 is TGCGCCAGCAGCCAACGAACCCGACTAGCGGGAGCCACAGATACGCAGTATTTT.

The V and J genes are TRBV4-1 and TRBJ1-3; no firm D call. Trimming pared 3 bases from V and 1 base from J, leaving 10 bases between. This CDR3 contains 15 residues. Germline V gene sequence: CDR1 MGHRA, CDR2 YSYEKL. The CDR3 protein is CASSQESMSGNTIYF. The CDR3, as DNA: TGCGCCAGCAGCCAGGAGTCTATGTCTGGAAACACCATATATTTT.

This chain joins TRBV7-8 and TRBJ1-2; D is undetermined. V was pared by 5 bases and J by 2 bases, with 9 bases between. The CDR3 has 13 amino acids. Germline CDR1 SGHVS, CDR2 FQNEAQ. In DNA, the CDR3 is TGTGCCAGCAGCCTCGAGCGGAACTATGGCTACACCTTC. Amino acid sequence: CASSLERNYGYTF.

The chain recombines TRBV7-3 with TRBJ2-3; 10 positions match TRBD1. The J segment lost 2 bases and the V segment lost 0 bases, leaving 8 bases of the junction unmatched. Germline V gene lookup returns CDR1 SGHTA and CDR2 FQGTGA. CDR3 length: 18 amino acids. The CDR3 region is CASSLTSSGTGVTDTQYF. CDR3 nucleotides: TGTGCCAGCAGCTTAACAAGTAGCGGGACAGGGGTCACAGATACGCAGTATTTT. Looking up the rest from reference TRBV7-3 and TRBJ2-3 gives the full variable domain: GAGVSQTPSNKVTEKGKYVELRCDPISGHTALYWYRQSLGQGPEFLIYFQGTGAADDSGLPNDRFFAVRPEGSVSTLKIQRTERGDSAVYLCASSLTSSGTGVTDTQYFGPGTRLTVL.

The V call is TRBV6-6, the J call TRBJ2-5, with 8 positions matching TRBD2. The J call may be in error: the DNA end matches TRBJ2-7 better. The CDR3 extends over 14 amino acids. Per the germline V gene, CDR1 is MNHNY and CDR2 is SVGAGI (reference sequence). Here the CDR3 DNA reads TGTGCCAGTCACGGACTAGCAGCCCCCTACGAGCAGTACTTC. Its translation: CASHGLAAPYEQYF.

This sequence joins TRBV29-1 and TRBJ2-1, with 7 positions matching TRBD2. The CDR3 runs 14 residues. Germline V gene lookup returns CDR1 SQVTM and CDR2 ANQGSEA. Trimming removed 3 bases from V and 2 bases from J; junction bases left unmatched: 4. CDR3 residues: CSVDRGTTYNEQFF. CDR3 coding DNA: TGCAGCGTTGACCGCGGGACTACCTACAATGAGCAGTTCTTC.

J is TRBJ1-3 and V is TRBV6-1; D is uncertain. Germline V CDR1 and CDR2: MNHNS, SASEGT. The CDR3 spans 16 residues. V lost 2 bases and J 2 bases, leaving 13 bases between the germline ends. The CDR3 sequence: CASSERKGSAGNTIYF. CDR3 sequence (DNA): TGTGCCAGCAGTGAACGGAAGGGATCAGCTGGAAACACCATATATTTT.

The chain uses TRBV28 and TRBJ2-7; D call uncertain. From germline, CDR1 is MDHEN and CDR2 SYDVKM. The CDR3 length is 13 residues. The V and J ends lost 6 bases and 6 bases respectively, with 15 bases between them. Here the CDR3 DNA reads TGTGCCAGCAGCCCCCCCAGCTCCCGCGAGCAGTACTTC. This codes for CASSPPSSREQYF.

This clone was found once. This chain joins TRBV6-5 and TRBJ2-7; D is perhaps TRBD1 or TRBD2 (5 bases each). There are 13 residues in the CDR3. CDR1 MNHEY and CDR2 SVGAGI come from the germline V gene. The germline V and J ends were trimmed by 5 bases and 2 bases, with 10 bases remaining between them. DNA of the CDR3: TGTGCCAGCAGTGAAGCGGACACCTACGAGCAGTACTTC. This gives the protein CASSEADTYEQYF.